This T cell receptor beta chain was identified in a study of lymphopenia after photon versus proton radiotherapy. The study's findings and limits: Larger post-nadir TCR diversity loss correlated inversely with survival in deceased patients.

Concerning this clone: Its antigen remains unidentified.

The ends were cut back, 2 bases at V and 6 bases at J, with 14 bases in the middle. Germline-derived CDR1 and CDR2 are GTSNPN and SVGIG (reference sequence). The CDR3 runs 13 residues. Some clones are missing from TCRdb's copy, which holds only in-frame ones; the method was immunoSEQ multiplex PCR. The sample holds about 40,000 clones, around 84% seen once. Sequencing was performed on peripheral blood, taken from a patient treated with proton-based radiotherapy. The origin of this receptor is a woman aged 70 to 79 with pancreatic cancer. Some clones in this sample may be carry-over from other donors' samples. The chain has TRBV30 and TRBJ2-7; the D gene could be TRBD1 or TRBD2 (6 bases each). The CDR3 nucleotides are TGTGCCTGGAGTTCCCCCCGGGGGCGCGAGCAGTACTTC. Translation gives CAWSSPRGREQYF.